This T cell receptor beta chain derives from a study of neurological immune-mediated disorders. 5'RACE generated cDNA with 10-nucleotide random UMIs. Every sequencing run produced over 200 million TCR-beta sequences, and the sequences from any one run covered 15-18 subjects. One entry per CDR3 protein, called by TCRdb with MiXCR from the 5' RACE reads. The repertoire holds 50,000 to 60,000 distinct CDR3 sequences, with about 2.5% as singletons. Study-level findings and limits: There was no clinical or MRI feature that was associated with the multiple sclerosis repertoire cluster. None of the CDR3 amino acid sequences found in expanded clones was shared across subjects. This suggests that the TCR-beta repertoires were private in all groups.

This clonotype was recorded at least ten times. Antigen unknown. This CDR3 is 13 amino acids long. V dropped 4 bases and J dropped 6 bases, with 8 bases sitting between them. Germline-derived CDR1 and CDR2 are SGHRS and YFSETQ. Sequencing was performed on PBMCs. This clonotype originated in a middle-aged man with multiple sclerosis. The chain combines TRBV5-1 with TRBJ2-6, with unresolved D. The CDR3 region has the DNA TGCGCCAGCAGCCCACTCGAGGCCAACGTCCTGACTTTC. It encodes CASSPLEANVLTF. Based on the CDR3 plus reference TRBV5-1 and TRBJ2-6, the full variable domain is KAGVTQTPRYLIKTRGQQVTLSCSPISGHRSVSWYQQTPGQGLQFLFEYFSETQRNKGNFPGRFSGRQFSNSRSEMNVSTLELGDSALYLCASSPLEANVLTFGAGSRLTVL.